The 20 T cell receptor beta chains below were found in one sample sequenced in a study of blood T cell repertoires in COVID-19. Sequencing was performed with immunoSEQ multiplex PCR; in TCRdb, only in-frame clones are kept and a portion is missing. The sample has approximately 200,000 clones, 80% to 90% seen once; the top ten hold more than 1.4%. Material for sequencing was peripheral blood. All receptors come from a man aged 18 to 29 with active or convalescent COVID-19.

V usage is TRBV11-2 and J usage is TRBJ2-7; 8 nucleotides align to TRBD1. V lost 3 bases and J lost 5; bases outside the gene matches: 9. The CDR3 totals 15 residues. CDR1 and CDR2 from the germline V gene are SGHAT and FQNNGV. As DNA, the CDR3 is TGTGCCAGCAGCTTCTTGACAGGGGTAAGCCACGAGCAGTACTTC. Protein: CASSFLTGVSHEQYF.

This clone was found once. The chain has TRBV11-2 and TRBJ2-7, with 14 bases identical to TRBD2. Germline CDR1 is SGHAT and CDR2 is FQNNGV. This CDR3 is 14 amino acids long. After removal of 4 bases from V and 6 bases from J, the junction contained 2 bases not matched to a gene. Written as DNA, the CDR3 is TGTGCCAGCAGCTCCGGACTAGCGGGAGGCGAGCAGTACTTC. Translation gives CASSSGLAGGEQYF.

The chain couples TRBV6-5 to TRBJ2-5; D is unresolved. Trimming stripped 7 bases from V and 2 bases from J, with 8 bases between. CDR1 is MNHEY and CDR2 is SVGAGI in the germline V gene. The CDR3 consists of 12 residues. The chain's CDR3 is CASMAAQETQYF. The DNA of the CDR3 is TGTGCCAGCATGGCGGCACAAGAGACCCAGTACTTC.

The chain has TRBV19 and TRBJ2-3; 7 positions match TRBD1. The trim removed 8 bases at V and 0 bases at J, leaving 2 bases unmatched. Germline V gene sequence: CDR1 LNHDA, CDR2 SQIVND (reference sequence). CDR3 size: 13 residues. The CDR3 is CASGTASTDTQYF. CDR3 in DNA: TGTGCCAGTGGGACAGCTAGCACAGATACGCAGTATTTT.

The genes are TRBV5-1 and TRBJ1-2; the match to TRBD1 covers 10 bases. The length of the CDR3 is 16 residues. CDR1 and CDR2 (germline): SGHRS, YFSETQ. V dropped 0 bases and J dropped 6; count of bases not matched to a gene: 8. In DNA form, the CDR3 reads TGCGCCAGCAGCTTGGGTAGGGGACAGGGGAATAATGGCTACACCTTC. Its translation is CASSLGRGQGNNGYTF.

This clone appeared a single time. The V call is TRBV30, the J call TRBJ2-5, with 8 bases that match TRBD1. CDR1 is GTSNPN and CDR2 is SVGIG in the germline V gene (reference sequence). The CDR3 consists of 14 residues. Trimming cost V 0 bases and J 4 bases; bases outside gene matches: 4. CDR3 in amino acids: CAWSVSTGGETQYF. Written as DNA, the CDR3 is TGTGCCTGGAGTGTATCTACAGGGGGAGAGACCCAGTACTTC. The full variable domain, completed using reference TRBV30 and TRBJ2-5, is SQTIHQWPATLVQPVGSPLSLECTVEGTSNPNLYWYRQAAGRGLQLLFYSVGIGQISSEVPQNLSASRPQDRQFILSSKKLLLSDSGFYLCAWSVSTGGETQYFGPGTRLLVL.

The V call is TRBV15, the J call TRBJ2-5, with D maybe TRBD2 (5 bases). Trimming removed 5 bases at V and 0 bases at J, with 7 bases between. The V gene's germline CDR1 is LNHNV and CDR2 YYDKDF (reference sequence). This CDR3 spans 13 amino acids. The CDR3 sequence is CATSEGYQETQYF. CDR3 bases: TGTGCCACCAGCGAGGGTTACCAAGAGACCCAGTACTTC.

V and J are TRBV6-5 and TRBJ1-1; the D gene is possibly TRBD1 (5 bases). V lost 1 base and J lost 2, with 14 bases in between. The CDR3 has 16 amino acids. Germline V lookup: CDR1 MNHEY, CDR2 SVGAGI. The CDR3 DNA reads TGTGCCAGCAGTTACTTTTTCGGACAAAGAAACACTGAAGCTTTCTTT. Translating gives CASSYFFGQRNTEAFF.

The chain carries TRBV3-1 (or the pseudogene TRBV3-2) and TRBJ2-2, with TRBD2 matching over 8 bases. V was clipped by 0 bases and J by 10 bases; unmatched bases: 13. This CDR3 has 17 amino acids. Germline V gene data show CDR1 as LGHDT and CDR2 as YNNKEL (reference sequence). CDR3 region: CASSQDDVREGRVELFF. Written as DNA, the CDR3 is TGTGCCAGCAGCCAAGATGATGTTCGGGAGGGCCGCGTGGAGCTGTTTTTT.

This rearrangement joins TRBV6-1 to TRBJ2-7; 8 bases align to TRBD2. Germline values: CDR1 MNHNS, CDR2 SASEGT. The V and J ends lost 3 bases and 0 bases, in that order; junction bases with no gene match: 7. The CDR3 runs 16 residues. The CDR3 loop reads CASSELLAAHSYEQYF. CDR3 nucleotide sequence: TGTGCCAGCAGTGAGCTACTAGCGGCTCACTCCTACGAGCAGTACTTC.

V gene TRBV7-2 combines with J gene TRBJ2-7; D is perhaps TRBD1 (6 bases). Trimming stripped 5 bases from V and 5 bases from J, with 16 bases between. The CDR3 totals 14 residues. Germline V CDR1 and CDR2: SGHTA, FQGNSA. CDR3 sequence reads: CASSPRDTHNEQYF. The CDR3 region has the DNA TGTGCCAGCAGCCCCCGGGACACTCACAACGAGCAGTACTTC. The variable domain in full, with the rest retrieved from reference TRBV7-2 and TRBJ2-7, is GAGVSQSPSNKVTEKGKDVELRCDPISGHTALYWYRQSLGQGLEFLIYFQGNSAPDKSGLPSDRFSAERTGGSVSTLTIQRTQQEDSAVYLCASSPRDTHNEQYFGPGTRLTVT.

The chain has TRBV14 and TRBJ2-5, with a weak D call TRBD2 (6 bases). The germline V gene has CDR1 SGHDN and CDR2 FVKESK. The CDR3 totals 17 residues. The germline V and J ends were trimmed by 2 bases and 5 bases, with 21 bases remaining between them. This chain's CDR3 is CASSQYWRVGSRETQYF. The CDR3 DNA sequence: TGTGCCAGCAGCCAATATTGGAGGGTCGGGTCTAGGGAGACCCAGTACTTC.

This clone was found a few times. V usage is TRBV10-3 and J usage is TRBJ1-4; possible D gene TRBD1, 6 bases. The CDR3 has 15 residues. Between the trimmed V and J ends, which lost 3 bases and 0 bases, there was a span of 8 bases. Germline assignment: CDR1 ENHRY and CDR2 SYGVKD. The CDR3 DNA sequence: TGTGCCATCAGTGACGGACAGACAACTAATGAAAAACTGTTTTTT. Translating gives CAISDGQTTNEKLFF.

The J gene is TRBJ2-2, the V gene TRBV7-9; 8 bases agree with TRBD2. V was clipped by 4 bases and J by 5 bases; unmatched bases: 6. CDR1 SEHNR and CDR2 FQNEAQ come from the germline V gene (reference sequence). The CDR3 is made up of 15 amino acids. This CDR3 reads CASSWRASGTGELFF. The CDR3 nucleotides are TGTGCCAGCAGCTGGAGGGCTAGCGGGACCGGGGAGCTGTTTTTT.

This clone was seen just once. The chain recombines TRBV9 with TRBJ1-1, with a weak D call TRBD1 (6 bases). The CDR3 has 15 amino acids. Germline-derived CDR1 and CDR2 are SGDLS and YYNGEE. The germline V and J ends were trimmed by 5 bases and 0 bases, with 14 bases remaining between them. CDR3 sequence reads: CASSDDGQMNTEAFF. The CDR3 DNA reads as TGTGCCAGCAGTGATGATGGACAGATGAACACTGAAGCTTTCTTT.

This chain connects TRBV6-2 or TRBV6-3 to TRBJ2-2, with 10 bases that match TRBD2. V dropped 6 bases and J dropped 9; count of bases not matched to a gene: 13. The germline V gene has CDR1 MNHEY and CDR2 SVGEGT. CDR3 size: 16 residues. Written as DNA, the CDR3 is TGTGCCAGCAGCCCGAGGGCACTAGCGGGGCCCCGGGAGCTGTTTTTT. Its protein product is CASSPRALAGPRELFF.

This chain uses TRBV7-9 with TRBJ2-1; 7 bases align to TRBD1. The CDR3 covers 18 residues. V was pared by 5 bases and J by 4 bases, with 17 bases of the junction left unmatched. Germline loops: CDR1 SEHNR, CDR2 FQNEAQ (reference sequence). CDR3 region: CASSDPGQPFYLYNEQFF. CDR3 in DNA: TGTGCCAGCAGCGACCCGGGACAGCCATTCTATTTGTACAATGAGCAGTTCTTC.

V gene TRBV3-1 (or the pseudogene TRBV3-2) combines with J gene TRBJ1-2, with a tentative D call TRBD1 (5 bases). Trimming removed 0 bases at V and 6 bases at J, with 11 bases between. Germline values: CDR1 LGHDT, CDR2 YNNKEL (reference sequence). CDR3 length: 14 residues. The CDR3 nucleotides are TGTGCCAGCAGCCAAGATCAGGGCAGGGATGGCTACACCTTC. This gives the protein CASSQDQGRDGYTF.

The chain combines TRBV27 with TRBJ1-1, with 7 bases matching TRBD1. J lost 2 bases, V lost 4 bases, and 7 bases had no gene match. Germline V gene sequence: CDR1 MNHEY, CDR2 SMNVEV (reference sequence). The CDR3 is made up of 15 amino acids. The CDR3 spells CASSSGTAFNTEAFF. The CDR3 DNA follows: TGTGCCAGCAGTTCCGGGACAGCGTTTAACACTGAAGCTTTCTTT.

The V call is TRBV6-6, the J call TRBJ1-2; D is perhaps TRBD1 (6 bases). V was pared by 7 bases and J by 6 bases, with 15 bases between. Germline CDR1 is MNHNY and CDR2 is SVGAGI (reference sequence). This CDR3 has 13 amino acids. CDR3 in amino acids: CASTQGGNNGYTF. The DNA of the CDR3 is TGTGCCAGCACACAGGGAGGGAACAATGGCTACACCTTC.